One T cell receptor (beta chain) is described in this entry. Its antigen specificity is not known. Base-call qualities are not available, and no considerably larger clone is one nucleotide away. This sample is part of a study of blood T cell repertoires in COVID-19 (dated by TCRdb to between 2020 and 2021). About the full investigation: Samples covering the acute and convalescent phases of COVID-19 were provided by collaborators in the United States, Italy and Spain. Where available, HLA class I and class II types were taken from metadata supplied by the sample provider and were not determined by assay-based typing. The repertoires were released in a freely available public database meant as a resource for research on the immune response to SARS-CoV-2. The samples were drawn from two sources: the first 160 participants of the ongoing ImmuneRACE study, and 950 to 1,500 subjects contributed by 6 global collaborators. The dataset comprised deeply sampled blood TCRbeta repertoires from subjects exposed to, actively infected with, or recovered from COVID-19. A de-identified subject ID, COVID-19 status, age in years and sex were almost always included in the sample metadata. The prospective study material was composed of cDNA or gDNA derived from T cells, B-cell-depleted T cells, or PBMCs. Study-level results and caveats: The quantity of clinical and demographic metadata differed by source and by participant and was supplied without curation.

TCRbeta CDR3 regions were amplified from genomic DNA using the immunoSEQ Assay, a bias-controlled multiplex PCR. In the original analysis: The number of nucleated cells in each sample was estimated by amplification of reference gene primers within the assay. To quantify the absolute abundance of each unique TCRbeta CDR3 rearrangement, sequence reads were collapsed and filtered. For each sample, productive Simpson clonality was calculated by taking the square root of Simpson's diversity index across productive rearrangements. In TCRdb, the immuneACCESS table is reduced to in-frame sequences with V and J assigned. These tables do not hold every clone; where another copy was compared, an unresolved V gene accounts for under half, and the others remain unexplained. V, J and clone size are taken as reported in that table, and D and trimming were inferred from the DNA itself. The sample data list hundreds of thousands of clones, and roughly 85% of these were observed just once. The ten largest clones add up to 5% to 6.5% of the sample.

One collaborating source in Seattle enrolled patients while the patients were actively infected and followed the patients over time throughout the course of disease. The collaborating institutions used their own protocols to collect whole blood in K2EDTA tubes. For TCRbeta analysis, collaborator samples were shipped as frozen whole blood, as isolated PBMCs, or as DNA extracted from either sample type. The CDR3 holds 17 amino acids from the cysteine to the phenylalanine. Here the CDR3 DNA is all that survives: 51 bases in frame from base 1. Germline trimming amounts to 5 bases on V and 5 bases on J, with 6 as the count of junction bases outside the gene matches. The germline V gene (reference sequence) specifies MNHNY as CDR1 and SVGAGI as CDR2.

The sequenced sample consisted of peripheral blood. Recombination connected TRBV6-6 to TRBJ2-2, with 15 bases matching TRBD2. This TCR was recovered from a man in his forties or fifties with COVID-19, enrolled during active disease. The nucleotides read TGTGCCAGCAGTCCCCGGACTAGCGGGGGGGGAACCGGGGAGCTGTTTTTT. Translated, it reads CASSPRTSGGGTGELFF.